This is a list of T cell receptor beta chains from one sample in a study of T cells in Graves' hyperthyroidism and ophthalmopathy. TCRdb redid the calling of the multiplex PCR reads with MiXCR, one entry per CDR3 protein. Of 20,000 to 30,000 distinct CDR3 sequences in the sample, under 55% were seen once. The sequencing input was blood. The receptors derive from a woman in her twenties or thirties with Graves' hyperthyroidism. CDR3s include the opening cysteine and the closing phenylalanine or tryptophan. The order of the fields is V gene, clone size, J gene, D gene, CDR3 protein, CDR3 DNA. D genes are given only for firm matches. Where a row states a size, it is once, few, many or the class of an expanded clone; other rows omit it.

>TRBV10-3|medium-sized|TRBJ2-1|TRBD1
CAISDIGQGGEQFF
TGTGCCATCAGTGACATCGGACAGGGGGGTGAGCAGTTCTTC
>TRBV19|NA|TRBJ1-2|TRBD1
CASSQTGWGYGYTF
TGTGCCAGTAGCCAGACAGGGTGGGGCTATGGCTACACCTTC
>TRBV5-6|many|TRBJ1-1|NA
CASSEWAGAVNTEAFF
TGTGCCAGCAGCGAATGGGCAGGGGCGGTCAACACTGAAGCTTTCTTT
>TRBV19|medium-sized|TRBJ2-3|TRBD1
CASHSGQGTDTQYF
TGTGCCAGCCACTCGGGACAGGGAACAGATACGCAGTATTTT
>TRBV28|many|TRBJ2-5|NA
CASSSPPDSPQETQYF
TGTGCCAGCAGTTCCCCCCCCGACTCACCTCAAGAGACCCAGTACTTC
>TRBV24-1|medium-sized|TRBJ2-5|NA
CATSDNLGKETQYF
TGTGCCACCAGTGATAACCTAGGAAAAGAGACCCAGTACTTC
>TRBV20-1|NA|TRBJ1-3|NA
CSARDPQNSGNTIYF
TGCAGTGCTAGAGATCCCCAAAACTCTGGAAACACCATATATTTT
>TRBV5-4|many|TRBJ2-1|NA
CASSPGPQPYNEQFF
TGTGCCAGCAGCCCCGGGCCCCAACCTTACAATGAGCAGTTCTTC
>TRBV7-8|NA|TRBJ1-4|NA
CASSPTPSNEKLFF
TGTGCCAGCAGCCCCACACCATCTAACGAAAAACTGTTTTTT
>TRBV10-3|NA|TRBJ2-7|TRBD1
CAITQGDNYEQYF
TGTGCCATCACGCAGGGGGACAACTACGAGCAGTACTTC
>TRBV2|NA|TRBJ2-2|NA
CALNVGGRPGELFF
TGTGCCCTCAATGTGGGGGGGCGACCCGGGGAGCTGTTTTTT
>TRBV20-1|once|TRBJ1-2|NA
CSALLRSYGYTF
TGCAGTGCCTTACTACGGAGCTATGGCTACACCTTC
>TRBV11-3|once|TRBJ2-7|NA
CAVDTVRHEQYF
TGTGCCGTTGATACTGTGAGGCACGAGCAGTACTTC
>TRBV19|many|TRBJ2-2|NA
CASSIPKLFGSQPHGELFF
TGTGCCAGTAGTATCCCCAAACTGTTCGGGAGCCAGCCCCACGGGGAGCTGTTTTTT
>TRBV6-1|medium-sized|TRBJ1-5|NA
CASTLTGSNQPQHF
TGTGCCAGCACCCTGACAGGTAGCAATCAGCCCCAGCATTTT
>TRBV6-2/TRBV6-3|many|TRBJ1-2|NA
CASRRTGYGYTF
TGTGCCAGCAGACGCACAGGGTATGGCTACACCTTC
>TRBV10-3|once|TRBJ2-3|TRBD2
CAISKREGTDTQYF
TGTGCCATCAGTAAGCGGGAGGGCACAGATACGCAGTATTTT
>TRBV6-5|medium-sized|TRBJ2-5|NA
CASSYTEGANQETQYF
TGTGCCAGCAGTTACACAGAGGGCGCCAACCAAGAGACCCAGTACTTC
>TRBV28|many|TRBJ2-7|NA
CASSSNTYEQYF
TGTGCCAGCAGTTCGAACACCTACGAGCAGTACTTC
>TRBV20-1|NA|TRBJ2-1|NA
CSASFASGYEQFF
TGCAGTGCTAGCTTTGCTAGTGGCTATGAGCAGTTCTTC
>TRBV6-6|NA|TRBJ1-2|NA
CASSYSGGPHGYTF
TGTGCCAGCAGTTACTCGGGCGGACCACATGGCTACACCTTC
>TRBV7-9|many|TRBJ1-1|NA
CASSPGQFPEAFF
TGTGCCAGCAGCCCTGGACAATTTCCCGAAGCTTTCTTT
>TRBV5-1|many|TRBJ2-3|TRBD2
CASSPFTSANTQYF
TGCGCCAGCAGCCCTTTTACTAGCGCGAATACGCAGTATTTT
>TRBV9|NA|TRBJ2-7|NA
CASSATGDTIDEQYF
TGTGCCAGCAGCGCAACGGGGGATACGATTGACGAGCAGTACTTC
>TRBV7-9|NA|TRBJ2-7|TRBD1
CASSYGTDLAEQYF
TGTGCCAGCAGCTACGGGACAGACCTCGCCGAGCAGTACTTC
>TRBV5-6|many|TRBJ1-1|NA
CASSLGFGLVEAFF
TGTGCCAGCAGCTTGGGGTTCGGGTTGGTTGAAGCTTTCTTT
>TRBV20-1|NA|TRBJ1-5|NA
CSALGLQPQRF
TGCAGTGCCCTAGGACTCCAGCCCCAGCGTTTT
>TRBV20-1|medium-sized|TRBJ1-2|NA
CGLSYGYTF
TGCGGCCTGAGCTATGGCTACACCTTC
>TRBV6-5|once|TRBJ1-5|TRBD1
CASRDSQNQPQHF
TGTGCCAGCCGGGACAGCCAAAATCAGCCCCAGCATTTT
>TRBV7-3|many|TRBJ2-3|NA
CASSLKGGPGDLTDTQYF
TGTGCCAGCAGCTTAAAAGGAGGGCCGGGTGATCTCACTGATACGCAGTATTTT
>TRBV6-4|NA|TRBJ2-3|TRBD2
CASSDPREGTDTQYF
TGTGCCAGCAGTGACCCCCGGGAGGGCACAGATACGCAGTATTTT
>TRBV7-3|many|TRBJ2-2|TRBD1
CASSDRQGKTGELFF
TGTGCCAGCAGCGATCGACAGGGTAAAACCGGGGAGCTGTTTTTT
>TRBV6-5|NA|TRBJ2-6|TRBD1
CASSYSTGTVGYTGANVLTF
TGTGCCAGCAGTTACTCGACAGGGACAGTGGGTTACACTGGGGCCAACGTCCTGACTTTC
>TRBV2|medium-sized|TRBJ2-5|NA
CASSELRVETQYF
TGTGCCAGCAGTGAGTTGCGGGTAGAGACCCAGTACTTC
>TRBV7-9|many|TRBJ2-3|NA
CASSYYSTDTQYF
TGTGCCAGCAGTTATTACAGCACAGATACGCAGTATTTT
>TRBV9|NA|TRBJ2-7|TRBD1
CASSGPGQGVLEQYF
TGTGCCAGCAGCGGACCGGGACAGGGCGTGTTGGAGCAGTACTTC
>TRBV6-5|NA|TRBJ1-2|NA
CASSYLRGDGYTF
TGTGCCAGCAGTTACCTAAGGGGGGATGGCTACACCTTC
>TRBV11-3|NA|TRBJ2-3|NA
CAISLGPTDMQYF
TGTGCCATCAGCTTAGGTCCCACAGATATGCAGTATTTT
>TRBV6-6|many|TRBJ2-5|NA
CASRKDRTTQETQYF
TGTGCCAGCAGGAAGGACAGGACTACTCAAGAGACCCAGTACTTC
>TRBV28|many|TRBJ2-1|NA
CASTKNNEQFF
TGTGCCAGCACCAAGAACAATGAGCAGTTCTTC
>TRBV9|medium-sized|TRBJ2-7|NA
CASSVAERGSYEQYF
TGTGCCAGCAGCGTAGCGGAGAGGGGAAGCTACGAGCAGTACTTC
>TRBV5-1|NA|TRBJ1-4|TRBD1
CASSSSQGAAGKLFF
TGCGCCAGCAGCTCGTCCCAGGGGGCGGCTGGAAAACTGTTTTTT
>TRBV19|medium-sized|TRBJ1-2|NA
CASTEGFYGYTF
TGTGCCAGTACTGAGGGGTTCTATGGCTACACCTTC
>TRBV2|medium-sized|TRBJ2-1|NA
CASRRRTAKTDNEQFF
TGTGCCAGCAGAAGAAGGACAGCCAAAACCGACAATGAGCAGTTCTTC
>TRBV20-1|NA|TRBJ2-5|TRBD1
CSAPGQPQETQYF
TGCAGTGCCCCGGGACAGCCCCAAGAGACCCAGTACTTC